This T cell receptor beta chain originates from a study of beta chain features in type 1 diabetes. Study-level findings and limits: Type 1 diabetes patients had VDJ junctions that carried fewer insertions and more deletions.

Expressed TCRB transcripts were sequenced after all isolated RNA was converted to cDNA. Naive, central memory and regulatory T cell samples averaged roughly 3.6 million immunoSEQ reads each. Some clones are missing from TCRdb's copy, which holds only in-frame ones; the method was immunoSEQ multiplex PCR. The table records under 250,000 clones, around 26% of them present only once. There was one heparinised blood draw per donor, averaging about 100 mL. The CDR3 totals 14 residues. Trimming removed 4 bases at V and 1 base at J, with 11 bases between. Germline loops: CDR1 SQVTM, CDR2 ANQGSEA. Many counts were recorded for this clone. Its antigen is still unknown.

The sample was central memory CD4+ T cells from blood. The source is a man in his thirties or forties in good health. The chain has TRBV29-1 and TRBJ2-1; D is undetermined. The CDR3 region has the DNA TGCAGCGTTGTTCAGAGCGCGTCCTACAATGAGCAGTTCTTC. Its protein is CSVVQSASYNEQFF.